Below, one T cell receptor beta chain is given with its context. In TCRdb, the RT-PCR reads were re-called with MiXCR into one record per CDR3 protein. Counted here are 700,000 to 800,000 distinct CDR3 sequences, approximately 18% occurring once; the ten biggest clones make up 11%. The sample originates from a study of response to subunit inactivated influenza vaccine. The CDR3 sequence is 15 residues long. Germline values: CDR1 SGHDT, CDR2 YYEEEE. Trimming cost V 4 bases and J 7 bases; bases outside gene matches: 10. The receptor was isolated from a man aged 50 to 60 who received an inactivated influenza vaccine. Sequencing was performed on PBMCs from blood, taken roughly 5 days after vaccination. This chain connects TRBV5-6 to TRBJ2-1; 8 bases align to TRBD2. The CDR3 DNA is TGTGCCAGCAGCAAAGACGGGAGGGCCATTAATGAGCAGTTCTTC. Translating it yields CASSKDGRAINEQFF.